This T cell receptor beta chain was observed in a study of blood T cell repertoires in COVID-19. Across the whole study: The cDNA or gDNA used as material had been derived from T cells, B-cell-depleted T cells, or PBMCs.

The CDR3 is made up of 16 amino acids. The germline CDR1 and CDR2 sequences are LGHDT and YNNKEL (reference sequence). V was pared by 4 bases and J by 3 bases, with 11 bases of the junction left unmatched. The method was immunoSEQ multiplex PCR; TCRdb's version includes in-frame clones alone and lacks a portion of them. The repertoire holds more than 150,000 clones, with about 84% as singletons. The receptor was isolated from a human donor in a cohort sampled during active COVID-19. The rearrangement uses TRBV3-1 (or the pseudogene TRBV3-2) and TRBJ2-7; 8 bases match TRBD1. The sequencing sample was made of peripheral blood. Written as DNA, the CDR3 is TGTGCCAGCAGCCCCCTTGGGCAGGGGGCGCGCTACGAGCAGTACTTC. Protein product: CASSPLGQGARYEQYF.